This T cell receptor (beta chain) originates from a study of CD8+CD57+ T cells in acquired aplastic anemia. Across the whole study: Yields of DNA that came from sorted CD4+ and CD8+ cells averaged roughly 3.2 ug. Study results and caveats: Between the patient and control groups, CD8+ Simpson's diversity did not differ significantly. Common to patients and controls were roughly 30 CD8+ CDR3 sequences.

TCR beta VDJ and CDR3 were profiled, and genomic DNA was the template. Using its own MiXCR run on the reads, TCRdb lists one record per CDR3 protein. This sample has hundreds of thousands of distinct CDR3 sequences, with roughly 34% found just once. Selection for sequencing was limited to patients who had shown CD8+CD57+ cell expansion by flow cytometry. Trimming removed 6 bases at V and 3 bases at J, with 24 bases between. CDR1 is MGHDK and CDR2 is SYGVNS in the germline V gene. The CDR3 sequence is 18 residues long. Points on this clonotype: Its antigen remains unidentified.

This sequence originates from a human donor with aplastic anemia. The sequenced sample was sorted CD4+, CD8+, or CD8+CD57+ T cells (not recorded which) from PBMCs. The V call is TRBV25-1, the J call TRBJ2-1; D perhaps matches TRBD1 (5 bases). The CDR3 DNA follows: TGTGCCAGCAGCGCCCACCCCCCGGGCCAGGGCCACTACAATGAGCAGTTCTTC. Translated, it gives CASSAHPPGQGHYNEQFF. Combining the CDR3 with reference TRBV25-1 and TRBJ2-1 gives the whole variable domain EADIYQTPRYLVIGTGKKITLECSQTMGHDKMYWYQQDPGMELHLIHYSYGVNSTEKGDLSSESTVSRIRTEHFPLTLESARPSHTSQYLCASSAHPPGQGHYNEQFFGPGTRLTVL.